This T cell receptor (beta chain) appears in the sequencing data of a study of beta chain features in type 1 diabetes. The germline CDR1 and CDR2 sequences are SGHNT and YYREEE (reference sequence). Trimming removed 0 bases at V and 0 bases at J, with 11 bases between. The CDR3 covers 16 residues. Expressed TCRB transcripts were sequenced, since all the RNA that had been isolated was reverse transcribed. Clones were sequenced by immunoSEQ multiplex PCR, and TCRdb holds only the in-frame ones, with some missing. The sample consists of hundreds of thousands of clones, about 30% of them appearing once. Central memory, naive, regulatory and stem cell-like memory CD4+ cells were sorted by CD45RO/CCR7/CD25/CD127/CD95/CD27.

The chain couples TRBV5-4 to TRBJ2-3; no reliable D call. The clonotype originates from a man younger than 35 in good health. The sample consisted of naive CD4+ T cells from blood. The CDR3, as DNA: TGTGCCAGCAGCTTGGAAGTAATCCCTAGCACAGATACGCAGTATTTT. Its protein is CASSLEVIPSTDTQYF.